The 6 T cell receptor beta chains in this list originate from one sample, sequenced in a study of T cells after yellow fever vaccination. TCRdb itself ran the 5' RACE reads through MiXCR, one entry per CDR3 protein. This sample has 300,000 to 350,000 distinct CDR3 sequences, with 3.5% to 4.5% found just once. The sequences come from PBMCs, collected 15 days after the yellow fever booster vaccination. The receptors originated from a young man who received the YFV17D yellow fever vaccine.

This clonotype was detected a few times. CDR3 residues: CSVGGQVNYGYTF. CDR3 nucleotide sequence: TGCAGCGTCGGGGGACAGGTTAACTATGGCTACACCTTC. This chain connects TRBV29-1 to TRBJ1-2; TRBD1 matches at 8 bases. Germline CDR1 reads SQVTM; CDR2 reads ANQGSEA. Trimming removed 6 bases from V and 1 base from J; junction bases left unmatched: 4. The CDR3 loop spans 13 amino acids.

This clonotype was found many times. J is TRBJ2-7 and V is TRBV5-1; D gene unclear. The CDR3 totals 15 residues. Germline lookup yields CDR1 SGHRS and CDR2 YFSETQ. V was pared by 0 bases and J by 2 bases, with 12 bases between. The CDR3 DNA reads as TGCGCCAGCAGCTTGGCCGCGACGAATGCCTACGAGCAGTACTTC. Amino acids: CASSLAATNAYEQYF.

This clonotype was found a few times. The chain uses TRBV18 and TRBJ2-1; 11 bases are shared with TRBD2. Germline CDR1 and CDR2: KGHSH and LQKENI. The CDR3 runs 17 residues. V lost 3 bases to trimming and J lost 0 bases; unmatched junction nucleotides: 4. CDR3 region: CASSPIAGGSSYNEQFF. The CDR3 DNA reads as TGTGCCAGCTCACCTATAGCGGGGGGGAGCTCCTACAATGAGCAGTTCTTC. The whole variable domain, filled in from reference TRBV18 and TRBJ2-1, reads NAGVMQNPRHLVRRRGQEARLRCSPMKGHSHVYWYRQLPEEGLKFMVYLQKENIIDESGMPKERFSAEFPKEGPSILRIQQVVRGDSAAYFCASSPIAGGSSYNEQFFGPGTRLTVL.

The rearrangement links TRBV4-1 to TRBJ2-2, with 8 bases lining up with TRBD1. Trimming took 2 bases from V and 6 from J; bases not matched to a gene: 8. The germline CDR1 and CDR2 sequences are MGHRA and YSYEKL. This CDR3 contains 16 residues. CDR3 sequence: CASSQPGQGYAGELFF. The CDR3 DNA is TGCGCCAGCAGCCAACCAGGACAGGGCTACGCCGGGGAGCTGTTTTTT.

The rearrangement joins TRBV7-9 to TRBJ1-5; D gene uncertain. The CDR3 loop spans 12 amino acids. CDR1 SEHNR and CDR2 FQNEAQ come from the germline V gene (reference sequence). The ends were cut back, 6 bases at V and 0 bases at J, with 3 bases in the middle. The chain's CDR3 is CASSHSNQPQHF. CDR3 bases: TGTGCCAGCAGTCATAGCAATCAGCCCCAGCATTTT.

This clonotype was seen just once. This could be a read error, since a much larger clone is one nucleotide away. This chain connects TRBV29-1 to TRBJ2-1; no clear D. The CDR3 sequence is 12 residues long. Germline-derived CDR1 and CDR2 are SQVTM and ANQGSEA. CDR3 protein: CSVDGSYSEQFF. In nucleotides, the CDR3 is TGCAGCGTTGATGGGTCCTACAGTGAGCAGTTCTTC.